In its sample, the clone carrying this TCR beta chain was seen a few times. The antigen is not known. This entry is derived from a study of CD8 T cells in ankylosing spondylitis. MiXCR, run by TCRdb on the 5' RACE reads, gives a single entry per CDR3 protein. The table includes 200,000 or so distinct CDR3 sequences, 15% to 20% detected once. CDR3 size: 13 residues. V was trimmed by 4 bases and J by 3 bases, leaving 8 bases between them. Per the germline V gene, CDR1 is MNHNY and CDR2 is SVGAGI (reference sequence). Study findings and constraints: Reports say disease-linked clones showed up significantly more in matched ankylosing spondylitis synovial fluid.

The chain couples TRBV6-6 to TRBJ2-3; a possible D gene is TRBD1 (5 bases). The sequencing sample was made of blood, either unsorted or a sorted T cell fraction (not recorded which). The origin of this receptor is a male donor aged 10-30 years with ankylosing spondylitis or in good health (not recorded which). The CDR3 loop reads CASSFSGTDTQYF. CDR3 sequence (DNA): TGTGCCAGCAGTTTCTCAGGGACAGATACGCAGTATTTT.